This T cell receptor (beta chain) came from a study of T-cell reconstitution after alpha-beta-depleted transplantation in children. Researchers prepared the TCRbeta library using unique molecular identifiers, the study reports. TCRdb redid the calling of the PCR reads with MiXCR, one entry per CDR3 protein. The sample carries 280,000 or so distinct CDR3 sequences, 9.5% to 13% recorded once. This clonotype was recorded at least ten times. Its antigen is as yet unknown. Study results and limitations: At one year after transplant, newly produced T cells mostly accounted for T-cell counts and diversity. Approximately two months post-transplant, alpha-beta T cells reportedly originated from several hundred expanded graft clones. The origin of high day-60 TCRbeta diversity in some patients lay in surviving recipient T cells and thymic progenitors.

The germline V gene has CDR1 SGHTA and CDR2 FQGNSA. CDR3 length: 15 amino acids. Germline trimming cut 1 base from V and 3 bases from J; bases unmatched to any gene: 6. Sequences were derived from peripheral blood, sampled 180 days after TCRalphabeta/CD19-depleted stem cell transplant. The receptor comes from a male patient aged 2-15 years who had a stem cell transplant for chronic granulomatous disease, so the T cells may come from the graft donor. The chain joins TRBV7-2 to TRBJ2-7; TRBD2 aligns across 7 bases. CDR3 protein: CASSLVGTTNYEQYF. The CDR3 DNA reads as TGTGCCAGCAGCTTAGTGGGGACTACCAACTACGAGCAGTACTTC.